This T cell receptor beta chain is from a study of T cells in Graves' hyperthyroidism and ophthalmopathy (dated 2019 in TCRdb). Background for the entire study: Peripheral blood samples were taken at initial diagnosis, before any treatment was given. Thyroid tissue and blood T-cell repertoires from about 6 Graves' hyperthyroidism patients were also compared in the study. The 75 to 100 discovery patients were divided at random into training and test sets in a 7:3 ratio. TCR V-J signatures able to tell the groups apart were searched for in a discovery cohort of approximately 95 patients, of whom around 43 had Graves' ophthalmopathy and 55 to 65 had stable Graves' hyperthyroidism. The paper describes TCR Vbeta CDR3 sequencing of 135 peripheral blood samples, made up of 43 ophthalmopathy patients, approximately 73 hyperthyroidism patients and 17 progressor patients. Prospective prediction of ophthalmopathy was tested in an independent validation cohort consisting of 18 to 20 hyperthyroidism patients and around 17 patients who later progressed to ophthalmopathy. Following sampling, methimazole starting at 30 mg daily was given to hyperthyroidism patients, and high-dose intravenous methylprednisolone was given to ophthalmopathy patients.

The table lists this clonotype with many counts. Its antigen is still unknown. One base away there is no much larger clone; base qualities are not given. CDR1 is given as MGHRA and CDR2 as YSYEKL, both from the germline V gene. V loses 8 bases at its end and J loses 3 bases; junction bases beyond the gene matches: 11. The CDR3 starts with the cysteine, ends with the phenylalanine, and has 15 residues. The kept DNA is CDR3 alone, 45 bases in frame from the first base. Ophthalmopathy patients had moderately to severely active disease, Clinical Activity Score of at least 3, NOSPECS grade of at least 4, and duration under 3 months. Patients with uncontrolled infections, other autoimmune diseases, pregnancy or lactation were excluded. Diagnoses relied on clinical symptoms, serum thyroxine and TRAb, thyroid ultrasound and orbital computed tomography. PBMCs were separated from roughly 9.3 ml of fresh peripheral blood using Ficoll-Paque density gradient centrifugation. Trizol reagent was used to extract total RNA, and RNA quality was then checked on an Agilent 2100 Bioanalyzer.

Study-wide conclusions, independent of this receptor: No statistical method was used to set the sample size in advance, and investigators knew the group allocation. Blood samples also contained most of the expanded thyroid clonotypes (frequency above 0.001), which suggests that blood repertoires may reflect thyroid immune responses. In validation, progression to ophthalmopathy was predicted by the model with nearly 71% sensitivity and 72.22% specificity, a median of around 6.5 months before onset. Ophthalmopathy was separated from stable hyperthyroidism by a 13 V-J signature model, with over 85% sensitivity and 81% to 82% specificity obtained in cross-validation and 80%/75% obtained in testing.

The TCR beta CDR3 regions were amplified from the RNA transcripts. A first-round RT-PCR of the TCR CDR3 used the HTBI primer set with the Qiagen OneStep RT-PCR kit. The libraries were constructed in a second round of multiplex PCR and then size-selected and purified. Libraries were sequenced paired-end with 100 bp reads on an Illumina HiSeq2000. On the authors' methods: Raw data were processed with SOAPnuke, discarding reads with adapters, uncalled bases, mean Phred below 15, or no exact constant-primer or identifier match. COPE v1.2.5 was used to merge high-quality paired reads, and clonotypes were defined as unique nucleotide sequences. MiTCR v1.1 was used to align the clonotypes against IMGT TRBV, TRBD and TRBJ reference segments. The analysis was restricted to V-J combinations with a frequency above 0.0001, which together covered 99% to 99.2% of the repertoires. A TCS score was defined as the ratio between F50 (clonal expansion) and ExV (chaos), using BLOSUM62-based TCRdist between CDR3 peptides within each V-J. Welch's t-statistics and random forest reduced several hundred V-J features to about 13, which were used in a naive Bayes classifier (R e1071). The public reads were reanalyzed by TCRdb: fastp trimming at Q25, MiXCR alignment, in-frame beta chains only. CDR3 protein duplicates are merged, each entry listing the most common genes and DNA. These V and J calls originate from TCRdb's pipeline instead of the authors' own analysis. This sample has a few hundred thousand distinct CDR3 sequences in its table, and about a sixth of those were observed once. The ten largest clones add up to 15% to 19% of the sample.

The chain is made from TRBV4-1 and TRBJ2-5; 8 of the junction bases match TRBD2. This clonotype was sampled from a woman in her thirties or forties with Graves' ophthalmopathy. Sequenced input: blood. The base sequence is TGCGCCAGCGGCCCACTCCCAGCGGGGGAAGAGACCCAGTACTTC. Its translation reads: CASGPLPAGEETQYF.